This TCR beta chain was sequenced in a study of T cells in tuberculosis. The V gene end was trimmed by 4 bases and the J gene end by 2 bases; junction bases not matched to a gene: 7. In germline, CDR1 is SGDLS, CDR2 YYNGEE. The CDR3 contains 15 residues. As regards this clone: Its antigen is still unknown.

Study observations and caveats: The TCR-beta difference was not significant; alpha differences partly reflected length.

Repertoires were generated with immunoSEQ multiplex PCR, while TCRdb's copy carries only in-frame clones and drops some. The table lists roughly 34,000 clones, 85% to 95% of them singletons. This rearrangement joins TRBV9 to TRBJ2-5; TRBD2 agrees at 8 bases. This receptor was identified in a donor aged 10-29 years with latent tuberculosis or without tuberculosis infection. Some clones in this sample may be carry-over from other donors' samples. Sequencing was carried out using PBMCs. CDR3 sequence: CASSRGLAVQETQYF. Here the CDR3 DNA reads TGTGCCAGCAGCCGTGGACTAGCCGTACAAGAGACCCAGTACTTC.